This T cell receptor beta chain emerged from a study of technical replicates of blood from a few donors. The CDR3 totals 15 residues. CDR1 ENHRY and CDR2 SYGVKD come from the germline V gene. V shed 7 bases and J shed 1 base, with 16 bases lying between them. This table comes from immunoSEQ multiplex PCR, and its TCRdb copy is limited to in-frame clones, with some not included. The sample records around 72,000 clones, roughly 98% being singletons. The sequencing input was T cells isolated from PBMCs. The sequence was collected from a human donor in good health. The chain employs TRBV10-3 and TRBJ1-1; maybe TRBD1 (6 bases). This chain's CDR3 is CAITGTRQANTEAFF. CDR3 bases: TGTGCCATCACCGGAACCAGACAGGCGAACACTGAAGCTTTCTTT.